Reported below is one T cell receptor delta chain. A much larger clone sits a single nucleotide away, making a read error possible. Other DNA sequences of this sample code for an identical CDR3. This sample was taken from a study of gamma-delta T cells after stem cell transplantation. V was pared by 0 bases and J by 8 bases, with 12 bases of the junction left unmatched. The germline V gene has CDR1 GEAIGNYY and CDR2 EKD. CDR3 size: 16 residues. TCRdb re-identified clones in the RT-PCR reads via CATT. In the table there are 6,500 to 8,000 delta-chain clones, more than 20% of which are singletons. The sequence came from a human donor. It is not recorded whose cells these are; they may come from a transplant donor. The genes are TRDV2 and TRDJ1; the match to TRDD3 covers 9 bases. What was sequenced was gamma-delta T cells. The CDR3 bases are TGTGCCTGTGACACCTTACCGGGACTGGGGGACATGAAACTCATCTTT. This codes for CACDTLPGLGDMKLIF.